Below, 26 T cell receptor beta chains from the same sample are listed, as sequenced in a study of cytomegalovirus exposure and HLA in healthy donors. PCR involved 60 Vbeta and 13 Jbeta primers. The protocol was immunoSEQ multiplex PCR, while the TCRdb copy is restricted to in-frame clones and leaves out a portion. The sample lists around 130,000 clones, just under 80% seen once, with approximately 5% in the top ten. The sample taken for sequencing was PBMCs. The source is a man aged 30 to 45 in good health and CMV-seronegative.

Worth noting for this clone: Germline and junction disagree at one end, which may indicate a read error. The chain recombines TRBV6-7 with TRBJ2-5, with 10 bases fitting TRBD2. TRBV6-7 belongs to the ORF category, with a function that is uncertain. This CDR3 region has 21 residues. The chain's CDR3 is CASSYDRGKRGGPLYQETQYF. CDR3 DNA sequence: TGTGCCAGCAGTTACGACAGGGGAAAGCGGGGGGGCCCTCTGTACCAAGAAACCCAGTACTTC.

The CDR3 sequence is CASSPRENTEAFF. The CDR3 DNA follows: TGTGCCAGCTCACCCAGGGAGAACACTGAAGCTTTCTTT. V and J are TRBV18 and TRBJ1-1; a possible D gene is TRBD1 (5 bases). This CDR3 comprises 13 residues. Germline V CDR1 and CDR2: KGHSH, LQKENI. Trimming cost V 3 bases and J 1 base, with 6 bases left between them.

The rearrangement links TRBV11-2 to TRBJ2-7; D is perhaps TRBD2 (5 bases). Trimming pared 6 bases from V and 7 bases from J, leaving 31 bases between. The CDR3 has 18 amino acids. CDR1 is SGHAT and CDR2 is FQNNGV in the germline V gene. The CDR3 DNA sequence: TGTGCCAGCAGACCTATCAAGGTTGTGGGCACCCGGGCGGGTGAGCAGTACTTC. Its translation: CASRPIKVVGTRAGEQYF.

J is TRBJ2-7 and V is TRBV6-5, with 9 nucleotides matching TRBD1. The CDR3 runs 15 residues. Germline CDR1 MNHEY, CDR2 SVGAGI. V shed 0 bases, J shed 3 bases, and the junction held 3 bases outside the gene matches. CDR3 sequence (DNA): TGTGCCAGCAGTTACTCGAGGACAGGGGTCTACGAGCAGTACTTC. It encodes CASSYSRTGVYEQYF.

The chain combines TRBV6-1 with TRBJ1-5, with TRBD1 as a possible D gene (5 bases). The CDR3 is made up of 13 amino acids. V lost 3 bases and J 9 bases, leaving 12 bases between the germline ends. Germline CDR1 and CDR2: MNHNS and SASEGT. CDR3 bases: TGTGCCAGCAGTGATTCGACAGTATGGCCCCAGCATTTT. Its protein is CASSDSTVWPQHF.

The V gene is TRBV7-8, the J gene TRBJ2-1; D remains unclear. Germline CDR1 and CDR2: SGHVS and FQNEAQ. V was trimmed by 1 base and J by 0 bases, leaving 19 bases between them. The CDR3 is 19 residues long. The CDR3 DNA reads as TGTGCCAGCAGCTTAGGACAACCAAAGAGCATTAGCTCCTACAATGAGCAGTTCTTC. Its protein is CASSLGQPKSISSYNEQFF.

The chain links TRBV4-3 to TRBJ2-5, with 8 positions matching TRBD1. The junction had 8 bases not matched to a gene; V was cut back by 0 bases and J by 5 bases. In germline, CDR1 is LGHNA, CDR2 YSLEER. There are 16 residues in the CDR3. The chain's CDR3 is CASSQDLGTGGETQYF. As DNA, the CDR3 is TGCGCCAGCAGCCAAGATTTGGGCACAGGGGGGGAGACCCAGTACTTC.

This chain links TRBV5-1 with TRBJ1-1, with 9 positions matching TRBD1. The CDR3 spans 15 residues. Germline V gene lookup returns CDR1 SGHRS and CDR2 YFSETQ. J gave up 3 bases and V 0 bases, and 3 bases lay outside the gene matches. The DNA for the CDR3 is TGCGCCAGCAGCTTGGCTGGACAGGGGTACACTGAAGCTTTCTTT. It specifies CASSLAGQGYTEAFF.

This chain's CDR3 is CASSLLTSGGGADTQYF. The CDR3 nucleotides read TGCGCCAGCAGCTTGTTGACTAGCGGGGGGGGTGCAGATACGCAGTATTTT. V and J are TRBV5-1 and TRBJ2-3; 14 bases map to TRBD2. The germline CDR1 and CDR2 sequences are SGHRS and YFSETQ. The CDR3 spans 17 residues. Trimming removed 1 base from V and 4 bases from J; junction bases left unmatched: 5. Supplemented by reference TRBV5-1 and TRBJ2-3, the full variable domain reads KAGVTQTPRYLIKTRGQQVTLSCSPISGHRSVSWYQQTPGQGLQFLFEYFSETQRNKGNFPGRFSGRQFSNSRSEMNVSTLELGDSALYLCASSLLTSGGGADTQYFGPGTRLTVL.

The V gene is TRBV5-1, the J gene TRBJ1-4; 9 bases fit TRBD1. V shed 4 bases and J 8 bases; nucleotides not matched to a gene: 6. CDR1 SGHRS and CDR2 YFSETQ come from the germline V gene. The CDR3 is 14 amino acids. The CDR3 spells CASSPQGAEEKLFF. DNA for the CDR3: TGCGCCAGCAGCCCACAGGGGGCGGAAGAAAAACTGTTTTTT.

The chain joins TRBV10-3 to TRBJ2-1; D may be TRBD1 (5 bases). Trimming shortened V by 10 bases and J by 9 bases, and 13 bases separated the two germline ends. In germline, CDR1 is ENHRY, CDR2 SYGVKD. The CDR3 runs to 11 residues. CDR3 region: CATQGLGEQFF. The CDR3, as DNA: TGTGCCACCCAGGGTCTCGGTGAGCAGTTCTTC.

J is TRBJ2-5 and V is TRBV11-2; D is unresolved. CDR3 length: 11 residues. Germline CDR1 reads SGHAT; CDR2 reads FQNNGV. V lost 6 bases to trimming and J lost 1 base, with 3 bases between them. DNA for the CDR3: TGTGCCAGCAGTAGCCAAGAGACCCAGTACTTC. Its protein product is CASSSQETQYF.

This chain links TRBV4-3 with TRBJ1-1; 9 bases align to TRBD1. Germline V gene sequence: CDR1 LGHNA, CDR2 YSLEER. V shed 0 bases, J shed 3 bases, and the junction held 2 bases outside the gene matches. The CDR3 sequence is 15 residues long. The CDR3 loop reads CASSQEGQGHTEAFF. The CDR3 DNA follows: TGCGCCAGCAGCCAAGAGGGACAGGGACACACTGAAGCTTTCTTT.

This clone was seen once. V gene TRBV9 combines with J gene TRBJ1-1; 7 nucleotides agree with TRBD1. Germline V gene data show CDR1 as SGDLS and CDR2 as YYNGEE. The CDR3 loop spans 15 amino acids. Trimming took 0 bases from V and 0 from J; bases not matched to a gene: 2. In nucleotides, the CDR3 is TGTGCCAGCAGCGTAGGTGACAGGGTGAACACTGAAGCTTTCTTT. This sequence encodes CASSVGDRVNTEAFF. Variable domain in full (rest from reference TRBV9 and TRBJ1-1): DSGVTQTPKHLITATGQRVTLRCSPRSGDLSVYWYQQSLDQGLQFLIQYYNGEERAKGNILERFSAQQFPDLHSELNLSSLELGDSALYFCASSVGDRVNTEAFFGQGTRLTVV.

This chain uses TRBV19 with TRBJ1-2, with TRBD1 as a possible D gene (5 bases). Between the trimmed V and J ends, which lost 2 bases and 8 bases, there was a span of 12 bases. Looked up from germline, CDR1 is LNHDA and CDR2 is SQIVND (reference sequence). The length of the CDR3 is 13 residues. CDR3 nucleotide sequence: TGTGCCAGTAGTATACGACAGCCGGAGGGCTACACCTTC. As protein: CASSIRQPEGYTF.

The V call is TRBV7-2, the J call TRBJ1-3; D not resolved. The V gene's germline CDR1 is SGHTA and CDR2 FQGNSA. V was cut by 5 bases and J by 2 bases, with 19 bases left in between. The CDR3 loop spans 17 amino acids. DNA of the CDR3: TGTGCCAGCAGCCCGCGCAGGAGGGTTTCGGCTGGAAACACCATATATTTT. Translated: CASSPRRRVSAGNTIYF.

This chain uses TRBV6-5 with TRBJ1-1; D call uncertain. Between the trimmed V and J ends, which lost 0 bases and 1 base, there was a span of 6 bases. Germline V gene sequence: CDR1 MNHEY, CDR2 SVGAGI. The CDR3 is made up of 14 amino acids. The CDR3 DNA reads TGTGCCAGCAGTTACTCCCCATCGAACACTGAAGCTTTCTTT. Protein sequence: CASSYSPSNTEAFF.

The V call is TRBV10-2, the J call TRBJ2-3; D call uncertain. This CDR3 region has 14 residues. V shed 0 bases and J shed 3 bases, with 7 bases lying between them. Germline CDR1 reads WSHSY; CDR2 reads SAAADI. CDR3 in DNA: TGCGCCAGCAGTGAGTCTAGAGGAACAGATACGCAGTATTTT. It codes for CASSESRGTDTQYF.

This clone was seen a handful of times. The V gene is TRBV5-6, the J gene TRBJ1-2; no definite D call. Trimming removed 0 bases from V and 8 bases from J, with 14 bases in between. The CDR3 is 14 amino acids. Germline values: CDR1 SGHDT, CDR2 YYEEEE. The CDR3: CASSLVVGVGGYTF. As DNA, the CDR3 is TGTGCCAGCAGCTTGGTTGTGGGCGTGGGCGGCTACACCTTC.

This clone was seen only a few times. The rearrangement joins TRBV5-3 to TRBJ2-7; TRBD2 agrees at 9 bases. TRBV5-3 is assigned to the ORF class and has an uncertain function. The V and J ends lost 7 bases and 5 bases, in that order; junction bases with no gene match: 16. This CDR3 has 16 amino acids. CDR3 loop: CARRTPRVAGVDEQYF. The CDR3 nucleotides are TGTGCCAGACGAACTCCGAGGGTAGCGGGAGTTGACGAGCAGTACTTC.

This chain's CDR3 is CASTTRQGRLQPQHF. The DNA for the CDR3 is TGTGCCAGTACTACAAGACAGGGGAGGTTGCAGCCCCAGCATTTT. The V and J genes are TRBV19 and TRBJ1-5; 8 bases are shared with TRBD1. In germline, CDR1 is LNHDA, CDR2 SQIVND (reference sequence). CDR3 length equals 15 residues. The trim removed 7 bases at V and 7 bases at J, leaving 12 bases unmatched.

The CDR3 nucleotides are TGTGCCAGCAGTTTAGGGCGGGCCCCGGGTAATGAGCAGTTCTTC. Protein: CASSLGRAPGNEQFF. The rearrangement uses TRBV27 and TRBJ2-1, with D possibly matching TRBD2 (5 bases). This CDR3 is built from 15 residues. V was cut by 2 bases and J by 7 bases, with 15 bases left in between. Germline CDR1 MNHEY, CDR2 SMNVEV (reference sequence).

This clone was seen more than once but under ten times. J is TRBJ2-3 and V is TRBV5-6, with D possibly matching TRBD1 (5 bases). The ends were cut back, 4 bases at V and 3 bases at J, with 9 bases in the middle. The V gene's germline CDR1 is SGHDT and CDR2 YYEEEE. CDR3 length equals 13 residues. CDR3: CASSPQGTDTQYF. Written as DNA, the CDR3 is TGTGCCAGCAGCCCGCAGGGTACAGATACGCAGTATTTT. The variable domain in full, completed from reference TRBV5-6 and TRBJ2-3, reads DAGVTQSPTHLIKTRGQQVTLRCSPKSGHDTVSWYQQALGQGPQFIFQYYEEEERQRGNFPDRFSGHQFPNYSSELNVNALLLGDSALYLCASSPQGTDTQYFGPGTRLTVL.

The chain joins TRBV7-2 to TRBJ2-4; 13 bases are a match to TRBD2. V shed 1 base, J shed 9 bases, and the junction held 6 bases outside the gene matches. The CDR3 is 16 residues long. CDR1 and CDR2 (germline): SGHTA, FQGNSA. The CDR3 bases are TGTGCCAGCAGCTTAGTACTAGCGGGGGGGCCTGGCATTCAGTACTTC. Amino acids: CASSLVLAGGPGIQYF.

This clone was counted a few times. The chain recombines TRBV19 with TRBJ1-2; D gene uncertain. The V end was cut by 3 bases, the J end by 2 bases, with 7 bases between. CDR1 is LNHDA, CDR2 SQIVND, per germline (reference sequence). This CDR3 has 13 residues. The CDR3 bases are TGTGCCAGTAGTATGAGGGAGAACTATGGCTACACCTTC. Translating it yields CASSMRENYGYTF.

The chain has TRBV28 and TRBJ1-2, with D possibly TRBD1 on 5 matching bases. V was shortened by 5 bases and J by 3 bases, with 16 bases between the two germline ends. The CDR3 is 15 residues long. Germline-derived CDR1 and CDR2 are MDHEN and SYDVKM. CDR3 region: CASSRAGVWDYGYTF. Here the CDR3 DNA reads TGTGCCAGCAGTCGAGCGGGGGTCTGGGACTATGGCTACACCTTC.